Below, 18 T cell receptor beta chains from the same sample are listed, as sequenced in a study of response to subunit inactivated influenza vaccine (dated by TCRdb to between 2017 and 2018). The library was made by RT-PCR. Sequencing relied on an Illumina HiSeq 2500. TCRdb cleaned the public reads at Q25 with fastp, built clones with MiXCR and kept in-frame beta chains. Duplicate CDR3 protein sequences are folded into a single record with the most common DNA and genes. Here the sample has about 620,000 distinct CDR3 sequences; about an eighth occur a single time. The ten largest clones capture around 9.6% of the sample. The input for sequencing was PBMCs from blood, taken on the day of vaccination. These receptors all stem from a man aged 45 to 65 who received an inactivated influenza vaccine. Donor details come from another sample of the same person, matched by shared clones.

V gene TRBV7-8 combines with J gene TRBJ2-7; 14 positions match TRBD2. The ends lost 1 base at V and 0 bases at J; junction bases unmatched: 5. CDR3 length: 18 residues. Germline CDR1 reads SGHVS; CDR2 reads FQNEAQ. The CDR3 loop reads CASSLGLAGGLNSYEQYF. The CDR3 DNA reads TGTGCCAGCAGCTTAGGACTAGCGGGAGGGTTAAACTCCTACGAGCAGTACTTC.

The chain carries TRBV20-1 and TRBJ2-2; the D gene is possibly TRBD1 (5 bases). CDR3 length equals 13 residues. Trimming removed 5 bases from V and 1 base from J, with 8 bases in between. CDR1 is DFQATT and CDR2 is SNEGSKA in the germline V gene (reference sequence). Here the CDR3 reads CSAATGNTGELFF. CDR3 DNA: TGCAGTGCTGCCACAGGGAACACCGGGGAGCTGTTTTTT.

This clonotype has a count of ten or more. The CDR3 region has the DNA TGTGCCTCCGGCCGGGGGGACGCAGTAGATACGCAGTATTTT. It specifies CASGRGDAVDTQYF. The chain couples TRBV7-2 to TRBJ2-3; 7 nucleotides match TRBD2. The germline V gene has CDR1 SGHTA and CDR2 FQGNSA. The CDR3 is 14 amino acids. Losses at the gene ends were 11 bases for V and 5 bases for J; bases not matched to a gene: 13.

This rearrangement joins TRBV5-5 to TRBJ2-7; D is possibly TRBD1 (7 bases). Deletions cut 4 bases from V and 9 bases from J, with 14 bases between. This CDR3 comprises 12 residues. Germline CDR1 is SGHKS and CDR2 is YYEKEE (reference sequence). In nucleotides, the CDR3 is TGTGCCAGCAGCATGGACAGGCGGGGGCAGTACTTC. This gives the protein CASSMDRRGQYF.

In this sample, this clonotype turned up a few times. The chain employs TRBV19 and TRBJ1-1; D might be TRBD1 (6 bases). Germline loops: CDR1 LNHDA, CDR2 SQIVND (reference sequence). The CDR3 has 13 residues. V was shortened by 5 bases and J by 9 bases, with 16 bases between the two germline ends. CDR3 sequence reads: CASSAGTLNKAFF. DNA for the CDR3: TGTGCCAGTAGTGCTGGGACACTCAATAAAGCTTTCTTT.

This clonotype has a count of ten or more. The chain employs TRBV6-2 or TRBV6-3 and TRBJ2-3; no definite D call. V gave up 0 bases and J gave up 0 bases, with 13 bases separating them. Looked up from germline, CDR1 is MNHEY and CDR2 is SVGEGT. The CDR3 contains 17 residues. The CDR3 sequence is CASSYSIVFSSTDTQYF. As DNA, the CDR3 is TGTGCCAGCAGTTACTCGATCGTGTTTTCAAGCACAGATACGCAGTATTTT.

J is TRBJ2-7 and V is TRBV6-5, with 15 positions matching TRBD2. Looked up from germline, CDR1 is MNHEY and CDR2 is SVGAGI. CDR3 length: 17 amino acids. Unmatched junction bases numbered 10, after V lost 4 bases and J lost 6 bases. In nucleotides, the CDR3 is TGTGCCAGCAGTTGGACCGGACTAGCGGGGGGGCGAAGCGAGCAGTACTTC. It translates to CASSWTGLAGGRSEQYF.

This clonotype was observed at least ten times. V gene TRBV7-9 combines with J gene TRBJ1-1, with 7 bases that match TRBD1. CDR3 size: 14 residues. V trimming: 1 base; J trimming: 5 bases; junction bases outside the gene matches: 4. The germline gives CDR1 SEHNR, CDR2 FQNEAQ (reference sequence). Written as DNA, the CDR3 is TGTGCCAGCAGCTTAGGACAGGGTATGACTGAAGCTTTCTTT. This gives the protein CASSLGQGMTEAFF.

In DNA, the CDR3 is TGTGCCAGCAGCACTCGGACCGCGAGCTCCTACAATGAGCAGTTCTTC. It codes for CASSTRTASSYNEQFF. The V gene is TRBV7-9, the J gene TRBJ2-1, with unresolved D. The CDR3 totals 16 residues. The germline V gene encodes CDR1 SEHNR and CDR2 FQNEAQ (reference sequence). Trimming took 5 bases from V and 0 from J, leaving 14 bases between them.

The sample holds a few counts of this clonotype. The CDR3 DNA sequence: TGCAGTGCTAGAGATGTTACTACCGGGACTAGCTACAATGAGCAGTTCTTC. Protein sequence: CSARDVTTGTSYNEQFF. V gene TRBV20-1 combines with J gene TRBJ2-1; 8 nucleotides agree with TRBD2. The CDR3 totals 17 residues. Germline CDR1 is DFQATT and CDR2 is SNEGSKA (reference sequence). With 0 bases clipped from V and 3 bases from J, the junction kept 10 bases outside the gene matches.

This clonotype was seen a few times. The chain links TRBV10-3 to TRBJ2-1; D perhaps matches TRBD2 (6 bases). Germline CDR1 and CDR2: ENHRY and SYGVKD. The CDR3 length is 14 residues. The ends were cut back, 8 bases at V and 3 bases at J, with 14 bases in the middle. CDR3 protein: CAIRALANYNEQFF. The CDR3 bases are TGTGCCATCCGAGCCCTAGCGAACTACAATGAGCAGTTCTTC.

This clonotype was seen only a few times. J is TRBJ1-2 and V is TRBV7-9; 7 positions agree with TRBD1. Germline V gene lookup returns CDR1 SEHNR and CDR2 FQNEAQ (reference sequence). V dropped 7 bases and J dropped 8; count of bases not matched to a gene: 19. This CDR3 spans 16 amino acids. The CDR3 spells CASNNQGVRIMGGYTF. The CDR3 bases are TGTGCCAGCAACAACCAGGGGGTTCGGATTATGGGCGGCTACACCTTC.

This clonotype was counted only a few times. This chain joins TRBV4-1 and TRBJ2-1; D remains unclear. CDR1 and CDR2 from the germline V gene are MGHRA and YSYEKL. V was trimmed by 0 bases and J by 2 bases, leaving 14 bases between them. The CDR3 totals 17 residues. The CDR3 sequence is CASSQDRERMPYNEQFF. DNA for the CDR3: TGCGCCAGCAGCCAAGATAGGGAACGGATGCCCTACAATGAGCAGTTCTTC.

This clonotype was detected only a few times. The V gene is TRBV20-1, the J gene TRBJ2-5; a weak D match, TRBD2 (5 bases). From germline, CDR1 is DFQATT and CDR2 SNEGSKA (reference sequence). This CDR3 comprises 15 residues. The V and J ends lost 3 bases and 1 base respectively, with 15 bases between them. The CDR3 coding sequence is TGCAGTGCTAGGCCGGCCGAGAGGGTCCAAGAGACCCAGTACTTC. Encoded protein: CSARPAERVQETQYF.

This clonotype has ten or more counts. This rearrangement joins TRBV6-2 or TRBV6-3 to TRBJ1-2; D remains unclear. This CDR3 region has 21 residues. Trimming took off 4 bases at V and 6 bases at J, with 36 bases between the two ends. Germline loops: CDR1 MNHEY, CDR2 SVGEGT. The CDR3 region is CASSSLRRSGLLLTQTNGYTF. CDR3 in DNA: TGTGCCAGCAGTTCTCTCAGAAGGTCGGGTTTATTGCTAACACAGACGAATGGCTACACCTTC.

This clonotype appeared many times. Here the CDR3 DNA reads TGTGCCAGCAGCCTACACCGAGGAGGGGGAGACTATGGCTACACCTTC. As protein: CASSLHRGGGDYGYTF. The chain recombines TRBV7-2 with TRBJ1-2; D is possibly TRBD1 (6 bases). The CDR3 sequence is 16 residues long. V lost 5 bases and J 3 bases, leaving 19 bases between the germline ends. The germline gives CDR1 SGHTA, CDR2 FQGNSA.

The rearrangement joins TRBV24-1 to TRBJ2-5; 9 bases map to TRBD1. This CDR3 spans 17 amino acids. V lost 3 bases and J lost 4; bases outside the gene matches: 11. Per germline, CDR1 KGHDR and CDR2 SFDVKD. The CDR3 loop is CATSDNAGTGRRETQYF. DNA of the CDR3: TGTGCCACCAGTGATAACGCCGGGACAGGGAGGAGAGAGACCCAGTACTTC.

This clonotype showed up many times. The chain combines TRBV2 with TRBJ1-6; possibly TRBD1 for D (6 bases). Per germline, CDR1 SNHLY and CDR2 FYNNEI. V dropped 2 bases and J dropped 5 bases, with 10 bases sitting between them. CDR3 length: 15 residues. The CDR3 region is CASSELTGHNSPLHF. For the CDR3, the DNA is TGTGCCAGCAGTGAACTGACAGGCCATAATTCACCCCTCCACTTT.